The present T cell receptor beta chain was sequenced within a study of T cells in Graves' hyperthyroidism and ophthalmopathy. At the level of the study: Before treatment of any kind, peripheral blood was taken at initial diagnosis. Overall study results and limits: Blood also showed most of the thyroid clonotypes that were expanded above 0.001.

Amplified TCR beta CDR3 regions derived from RNA transcripts. HTBI primers drove first-round RT-PCR of the TCR CDR3. One entry per CDR3 protein results from TCRdb running MiXCR on the multiplex PCR reads. Of about 640,000 distinct CDR3 sequences in the sample, around 20% were seen once. The V end was cut by 3 bases, the J end by 1 base, with 12 bases between. Germline V lookup: CDR1 SGHDN, CDR2 FVKESK. The CDR3 covers 15 residues. This clonotype was counted many times. What it binds is unknown. In the ophthalmopathy cohort, Clinical Activity Score was at least 3, NOSPECS grade at least 4, and duration under 3 months.

What was sequenced was blood. The chain combines TRBV14 with TRBJ1-1, with D uncertain. The clonotype comes from a man younger than 40 with Graves' ophthalmopathy. The CDR3 DNA reads TGTGCCAGCAGCCAGCATACAGTAACGAACACTGAAGCTTTCTTT. Protein: CASSQHTVTNTEAFF.